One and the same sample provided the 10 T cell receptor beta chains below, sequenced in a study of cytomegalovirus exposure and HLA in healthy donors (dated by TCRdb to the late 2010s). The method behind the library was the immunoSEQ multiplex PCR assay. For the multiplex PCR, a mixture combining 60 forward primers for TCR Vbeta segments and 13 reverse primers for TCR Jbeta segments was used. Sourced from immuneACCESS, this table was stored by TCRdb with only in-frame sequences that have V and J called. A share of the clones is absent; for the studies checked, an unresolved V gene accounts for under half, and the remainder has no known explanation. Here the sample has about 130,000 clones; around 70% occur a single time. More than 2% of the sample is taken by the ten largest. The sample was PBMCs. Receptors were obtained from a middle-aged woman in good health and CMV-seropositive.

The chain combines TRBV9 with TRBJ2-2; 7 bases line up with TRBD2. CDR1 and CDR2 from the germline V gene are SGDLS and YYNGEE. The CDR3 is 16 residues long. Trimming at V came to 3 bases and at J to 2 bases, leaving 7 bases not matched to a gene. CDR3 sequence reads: CASSASGRSNTGELFF. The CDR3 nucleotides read TGTGCCAGCAGCGCATCCGGGAGGTCCAACACCGGGGAGCTGTTTTTT.

CDR3 protein: CASSPVGGSNTEAFF. The CDR3 DNA sequence: TGCGCCAGCAGCCCCGTGGGGGGGAGTAACACTGAAGCTTTCTTT. The chain uses TRBV5-1 and TRBJ1-1, with D possibly TRBD1 on 5 matching bases. V shed 4 bases and J shed 2 bases, with 15 bases lying between them. The V gene's germline CDR1 is SGHRS and CDR2 YFSETQ. The CDR3 loop spans 15 amino acids.

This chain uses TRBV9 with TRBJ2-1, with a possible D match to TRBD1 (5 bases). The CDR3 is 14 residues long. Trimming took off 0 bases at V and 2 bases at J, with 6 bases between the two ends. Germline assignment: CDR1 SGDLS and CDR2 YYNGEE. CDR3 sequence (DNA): TGTGCCAGCAGCGTAGCAGGGACCTACAATGAGCAGTTCTTC. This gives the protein CASSVAGTYNEQFF.

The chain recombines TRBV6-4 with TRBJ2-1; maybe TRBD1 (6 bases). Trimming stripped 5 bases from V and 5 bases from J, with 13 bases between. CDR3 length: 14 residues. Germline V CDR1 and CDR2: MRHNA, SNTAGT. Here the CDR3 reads CASSRGDTNNEQFF. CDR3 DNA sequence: TGTGCCAGCAGTCGAGGGGACACTAACAATGAGCAGTTCTTC.

DNA for the CDR3: TGTGCCAGCTCACCCCCGACAGGGGACAATTCACCCCTCCACTTT. Encoded protein: CASSPPTGDNSPLHF. J is TRBJ1-6 and V is TRBV18; 8 bases match TRBD1. The V gene end was trimmed by 3 bases and the J gene end by 7 bases; junction bases not matched to a gene: 5. This CDR3 is 15 amino acids long. CDR1 KGHSH and CDR2 LQKENI come from the germline V gene. Combining the CDR3 with reference TRBV18 and TRBJ1-6 gives the whole variable domain NAGVMQNPRHLVRRRGQEARLRCSPMKGHSHVYWYRQLPEEGLKFMVYLQKENIIDESGMPKERFSAEFPKEGPSILRIQQVVRGDSAAYFCASSPPTGDNSPLHFGNGTRLTVT.

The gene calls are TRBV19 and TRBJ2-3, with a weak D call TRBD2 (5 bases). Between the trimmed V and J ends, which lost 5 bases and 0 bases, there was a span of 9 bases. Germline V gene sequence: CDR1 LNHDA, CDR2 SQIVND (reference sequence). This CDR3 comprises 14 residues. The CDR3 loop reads CASSRDPSTDTQYF. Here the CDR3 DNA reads TGTGCCAGTAGTCGGGATCCTAGCACAGATACGCAGTATTTT.

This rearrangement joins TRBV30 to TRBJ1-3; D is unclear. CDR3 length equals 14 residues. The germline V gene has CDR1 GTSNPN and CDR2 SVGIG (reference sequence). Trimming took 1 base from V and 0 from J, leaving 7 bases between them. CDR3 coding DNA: TGTGCCTGGAGTGGAGGGTACTCTGGAAACACCATATATTTT. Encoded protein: CAWSGGYSGNTIYF.

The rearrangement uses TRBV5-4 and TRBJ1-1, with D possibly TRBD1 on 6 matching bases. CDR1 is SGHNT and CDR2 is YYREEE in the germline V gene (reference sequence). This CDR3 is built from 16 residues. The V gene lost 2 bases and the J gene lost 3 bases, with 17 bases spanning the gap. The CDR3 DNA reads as TGTGCCAGCAGCTTCCCTCCACAGGGTCTCGACACTGAAGCTTTCTTT. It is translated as CASSFPPQGLDTEAFF.

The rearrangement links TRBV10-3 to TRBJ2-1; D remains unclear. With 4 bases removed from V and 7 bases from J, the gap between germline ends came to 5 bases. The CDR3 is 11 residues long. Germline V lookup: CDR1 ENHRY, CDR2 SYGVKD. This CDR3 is CAISGYNEQFF. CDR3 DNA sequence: TGTGCCATCAGTGGTTATAATGAGCAGTTCTTC.

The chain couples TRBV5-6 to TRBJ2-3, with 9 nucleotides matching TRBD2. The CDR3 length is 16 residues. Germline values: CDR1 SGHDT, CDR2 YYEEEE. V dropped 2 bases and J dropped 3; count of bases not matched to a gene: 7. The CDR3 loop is CASSLVGTSQTDTQYF. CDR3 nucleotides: TGTGCCAGCAGCTTAGTCGGGACTAGCCAAACAGATACGCAGTATTTT.